Reported below is one T cell receptor (beta chain). This entry is derived from a study of blood T cell repertoires in COVID-19. As for the study in general: Whether acute or convalescent, the COVID-19 samples came from the United States, Italy and Spain.

In the study's own analysis: Amplification of reference gene primers was used by the study to estimate nucleated cell counts. Produced via immunoSEQ multiplex PCR; TCRdb's table is partial and in-frame only. D and trimming were read from the DNA, whereas the V and J calls and clone size are those reported in that table. The sample lists 120,000 to 150,000 clones; around 85% were seen once. The receptor was isolated from a woman aged 40 to 49 with active or convalescent COVID-19. Sample: peripheral blood.

The CDR3 nucleotides read TGTGCCAGCAGGGCGAGAACCCCTTTAACAGAGAACTATGGCTACACCTTC. Translation: CASRARTPLTENYGYTF. The rearrangement uses TRBV27 and TRBJ1-2; the D is unclear. Germline-derived CDR1 and CDR2 are MNHEY and SMNVEV (reference sequence). CDR3 length: 17 amino acids. V gave up 6 bases and J gave up 2 bases, with 22 bases separating them.